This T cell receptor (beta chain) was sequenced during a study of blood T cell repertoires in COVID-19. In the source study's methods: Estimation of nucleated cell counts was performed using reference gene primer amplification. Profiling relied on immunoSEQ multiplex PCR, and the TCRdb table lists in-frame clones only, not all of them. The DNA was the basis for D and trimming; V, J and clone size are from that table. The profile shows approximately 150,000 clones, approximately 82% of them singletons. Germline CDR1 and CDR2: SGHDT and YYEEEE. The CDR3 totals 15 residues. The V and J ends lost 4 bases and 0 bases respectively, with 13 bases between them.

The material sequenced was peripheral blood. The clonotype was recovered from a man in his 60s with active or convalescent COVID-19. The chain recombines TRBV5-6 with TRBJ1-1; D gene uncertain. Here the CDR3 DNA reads TGTGCCAGCAGCCGTAACAGCCGGATGAACACTGAAGCTTTCTTT. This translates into CASSRNSRMNTEAFF.